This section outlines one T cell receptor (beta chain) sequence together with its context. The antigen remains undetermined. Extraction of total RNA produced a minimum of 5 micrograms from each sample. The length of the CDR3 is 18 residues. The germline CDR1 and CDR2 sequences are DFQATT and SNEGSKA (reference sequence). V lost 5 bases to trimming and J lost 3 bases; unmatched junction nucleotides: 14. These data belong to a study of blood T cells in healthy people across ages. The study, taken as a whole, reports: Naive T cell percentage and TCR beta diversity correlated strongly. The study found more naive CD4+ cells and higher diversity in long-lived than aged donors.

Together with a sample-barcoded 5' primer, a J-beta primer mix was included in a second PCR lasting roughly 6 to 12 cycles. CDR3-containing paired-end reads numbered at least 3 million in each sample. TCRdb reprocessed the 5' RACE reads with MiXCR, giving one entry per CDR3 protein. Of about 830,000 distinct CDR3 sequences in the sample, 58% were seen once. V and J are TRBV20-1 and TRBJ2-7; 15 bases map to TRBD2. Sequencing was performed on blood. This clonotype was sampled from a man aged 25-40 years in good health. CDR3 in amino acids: CSAAPGLAGGKVYYEQYF. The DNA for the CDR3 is TGCAGTGCTGCCCCGGGACTAGCGGGAGGTAAGGTATACTACGAGCAGTACTTC.